Below, 3 T cell receptor beta chains from the same sample are listed, as sequenced in a study of technical replicates of blood from a few donors. Here immunoSEQ multiplex PCR was the method, and the copy in TCRdb shows in-frame clones only, minus some. The table records 100,000 or so clones, 96% of them present only once. The sample taken for sequencing was T cells isolated from PBMCs. The receptors here all came from a human donor in good health.

V is TRBV27 and J is TRBJ2-1; 13 bases are shared with TRBD2. Germline values: CDR1 MNHEY, CDR2 SMNVEV (reference sequence). The CDR3 is made up of 15 amino acids. Trimming at V came to 8 bases and at J to 4 bases, leaving 5 bases not matched to a gene. The CDR3 nucleotides are TGTGCCAGCGGAAGGACTAGCGGGAGTTACAATGAGCAGTTCTTC. Its translation is CASGRTSGSYNEQFF.

V and J are TRBV19 and TRBJ2-2; unclear D gene. CDR1 LNHDA and CDR2 SQIVND come from the germline V gene (reference sequence). V was cut by 2 bases and J by 3 bases, with 4 bases left in between. The CDR3 is 13 residues long. DNA of the CDR3: TGTGCCAGTAGTATACGGTACACCGGGGAGCTGTTTTTT. Its translation is CASSIRYTGELFF. The full variable domain, its missing parts supplied by reference TRBV19 and TRBJ2-2, is DGGITQSPKYLFRKEGQNVTLSCEQNLNHDAMYWYRQDPGQGLRLIYYSQIVNDFQKGDIAEGYSVSREKKESFPLTVTSAQKNPTAFYLCASSIRYTGELFFGEGSRLTVL.

The chain links TRBV18 to TRBJ1-2; 7 bases fit TRBD1. Germline loops: CDR1 KGHSH, CDR2 LQKENI. V was pared by 4 bases and J by 4 bases, with 9 bases of the junction left unmatched. The CDR3 runs to 15 residues. CDR3 loop: CASSQDRVDSYGYTF. In nucleotides, the CDR3 is TGTGCCAGCTCACAAGACAGGGTTGACTCCTATGGCTACACCTTC.